The 15 T cell receptor beta chains below come from one sample, sequenced in a study of blood T cell repertoires in COVID-19. TCRdb's copy holds only in-frame clones and misses some; the assay was immunoSEQ multiplex PCR. The sample records about 15,000 clones, 70% to 90% being singletons. Specimen: peripheral blood. Receptor source: a human donor in a cohort sampled during active COVID-19.

This rearrangement joins TRBV30 to TRBJ1-6; tentatively, D is TRBD1 (5 bases). This CDR3 spans 13 amino acids. The V end was cut by 5 bases, the J end by 9 bases, with 14 bases between. The germline V gene encodes CDR1 GTSNPN and CDR2 SVGIG (reference sequence). DNA of the CDR3: TGTGCCTGGCATAAGGGGCCGCTTTCACCCCTCCACTTT. Translating it yields CAWHKGPLSPLHF.

The DNA for the CDR3 is TGTGCCAGCAGCTTAGGGGGACAGGGGCAATATGGCTACACCTTC. Its protein product is CASSLGGQGQYGYTF. The chain links TRBV7-2 to TRBJ1-2; 10 bases match TRBD1. V trimming: 1 base; J trimming: 5 bases; junction bases outside the gene matches: 4. This CDR3 comprises 15 residues. Germline CDR1 SGHTA, CDR2 FQGNSA. Supplemented by reference TRBV7-2 and TRBJ1-2, the full variable domain reads GAGVSQSPSNKVTEKGKDVELRCDPISGHTALYWYRQSLGQGLEFLIYFQGNSAPDKSGLPSDRFSAERTGGSVSTLTIQRTQQEDSAVYLCASSLGGQGQYGYTFGSGTRLTVV.

The chain combines TRBV6-1 with TRBJ2-3; 8 nucleotides agree with TRBD2. The V and J ends lost 2 bases and 2 bases, in that order; junction bases with no gene match: 6. CDR1 is MNHNS, CDR2 SASEGT, per germline. The CDR3 spans 16 residues. The CDR3 loop is CASSELSGGATDTQYF. Here the CDR3 DNA reads TGTGCCAGCAGTGAATTATCCGGGGGGGCCACAGATACGCAGTATTTT.

The table lists this clone with a few counts. This CDR3 is CASSPVGGLPDTQYF. The CDR3 region has the DNA TGTGCCAGCAGCCCCGTAGGGGGCCTCCCAGATACGCAGTATTTT. The gene calls are TRBV6-2 or TRBV6-3 and TRBJ2-3, with TRBD1 matching over 7 bases. The CDR3 loop spans 15 amino acids. The germline V gene has CDR1 MNHEY and CDR2 SVGEGT. V dropped 6 bases and J dropped 4; count of bases not matched to a gene: 10.

The chain recombines TRBV3-1 (or the pseudogene TRBV3-2) with TRBJ1-3; D might be TRBD1 (5 bases). Trimming shortened V by 3 bases and J by 4 bases, and 13 bases separated the two germline ends. The CDR3 consists of 15 residues. Per germline, CDR1 LGHDT and CDR2 YNNKEL (reference sequence). CDR3 sequence (DNA): TGTGCCAGCAGCCATCTGGCAGGGCGCGGAAACACCATATATTTT. Translation gives CASSHLAGRGNTIYF.

The chain joins TRBV7-9 to TRBJ2-5, with D perhaps matching TRBD2 (6 bases). There are 13 residues in the CDR3. The germline gives CDR1 SEHNR, CDR2 FQNEAQ (reference sequence). With 5 bases removed from V and 3 bases from J, the gap between germline ends came to 10 bases. The CDR3 sequence: CASSGGLEETQYF. CDR3 nucleotides: TGTGCCAGCAGCGGGGGGTTGGAAGAGACCCAGTACTTC.

The chain couples TRBV5-1 to TRBJ1-4; maybe TRBD1 (5 bases). This CDR3 region has 15 residues. The V gene's germline CDR1 is SGHRS and CDR2 YFSETQ. The V gene lost 0 bases and the J gene lost 8 bases, with 14 bases spanning the gap. CDR3 DNA: TGCGCCAGCAGCTTGGCCGGGGGGGATGGCGAAAAACTGTTTTTT. Residues: CASSLAGGDGEKLFF.

The chain combines TRBV6-6 with TRBJ1-1; 7 bases map to TRBD1. The germline gives CDR1 MNHNY, CDR2 SVGAGI (reference sequence). CDR3 length equals 16 residues. The J segment lost 8 bases and the V segment lost 2 bases, leaving 14 bases of the junction unmatched. As DNA, the CDR3 is TGTGCCAGCAGTTACCCTCGGGACAGTGTTAATCCCGAAGCTTTCTTT. The encoded protein is CASSYPRDSVNPEAFF.

The chain employs TRBV5-1 and TRBJ1-1, with D uncertain. Germline V CDR1 and CDR2: SGHRS, YFSETQ. Trimming cost V 3 bases and J 6 bases, with 9 bases left between them. This CDR3 has 12 residues. CDR3 coding DNA: TGCGCCAGCAGCTCTGACACCTCTGAAGCTTTCTTT. This codes for CASSSDTSEAFF. The full variable domain, rest sourced from reference TRBV5-1 and TRBJ1-1, is KAGVTQTPRYLIKTRGQQVTLSCSPISGHRSVSWYQQTPGQGLQFLFEYFSETQRNKGNFPGRFSGRQFSNSRSEMNVSTLELGDSALYLCASSSDTSEAFFGQGTRLTVV.

The rearrangement joins TRBV30 to TRBJ2-7; D is perhaps TRBD1 (5 bases). V was trimmed by 0 bases and J by 3 bases, leaving 12 bases between them. Germline-derived CDR1 and CDR2 are GTSNPN and SVGIG (reference sequence). This CDR3 has 14 amino acids. The CDR3 reads CAWSVGQGSYEQYF. CDR3 coding DNA: TGTGCCTGGAGTGTAGGTCAGGGAAGCTACGAGCAGTACTTC.

The chain employs TRBV21-1 and TRBJ1-2; TRBD1 was called by the table and not checked on the DNA. TRBV21-1 corresponds to a pseudogene. The CDR3 sequence is 13 residues long. The CDR3 DNA reads TGTGCCAGCAGCAAAGCGGGGGGACAGGTCAGGACCTTC. It translates to CASSKAGGQVRTF.

V usage is TRBV9 and J usage is TRBJ2-7; D is undetermined. CDR3 length: 12 amino acids. Germline loops: CDR1 SGDLS, CDR2 YYNGEE. Trimming left V 0 bases short and J 2 bases short, with 3 bases between. The CDR3 loop reads CASSVGTYEQYF. The CDR3 DNA reads TGTGCCAGCAGCGTAGGTACCTACGAGCAGTACTTC.

V usage is TRBV2 and J usage is TRBJ2-1; TRBD2 matches at 7 bases. CDR3 length: 16 residues. Trimming cost V 6 bases and J 2 bases; bases outside gene matches: 10. Germline V CDR1 and CDR2: SNHLY, FYNNEI. CDR3 in amino acids: CASRPRGEGPYNEQFF. In nucleotides, the CDR3 is TGTGCCAGCAGACCCCGGGGGGAGGGACCCTACAATGAGCAGTTCTTC.

The rearrangement uses TRBV5-1 and TRBJ1-1; D is possibly TRBD1 (5 bases). V gave up 2 bases and J gave up 6 bases, with 14 bases separating them. The CDR3 loop spans 14 amino acids. The germline V gene has CDR1 SGHRS and CDR2 YFSETQ. This CDR3 reads CASSFGRGTAEAFF. CDR3 nucleotides: TGCGCCAGCAGCTTCGGGCGGGGGACCGCTGAAGCTTTCTTT.

V is TRBV3-1 (or the pseudogene TRBV3-2) and J is TRBJ1-4; tentatively, D is TRBD1 (5 bases). The CDR3 loop spans 14 amino acids. Germline V lookup: CDR1 LGHDT, CDR2 YNNKEL (reference sequence). The germline V and J ends were trimmed by 4 bases and 8 bases, with 14 bases remaining between them. In DNA form, the CDR3 reads TGTGCCAGCAGCCCCCGGGGCGGAGGGGAAAAACTGTTTTTT. Translating it yields CASSPRGGGEKLFF.